The next 27 T cell receptor beta chains were all read from a single sample in a study of blood T cell repertoires in COVID-19. Produced via immunoSEQ multiplex PCR; TCRdb's table is partial and in-frame only. The table lists about 210,000 clones, around 82% of them singletons. Sequencing input: PBMCs or T cells enriched from blood (not recorded which). The receptors were sampled from a man aged 30-40 years with acute COVID-19.

V gene TRBV27 combines with J gene TRBJ2-7; D is unresolved. Trimming shortened V by 0 bases and J by 6 bases, and 12 bases separated the two germline ends. This CDR3 has 14 residues. Germline CDR1 MNHEY, CDR2 SMNVEV (reference sequence). The CDR3 loop reads CASSLSGAGFEQYF. The CDR3 DNA reads TGTGCCAGCAGTTTATCGGGCGCTGGGTTCGAGCAGTACTTC.

The chain has TRBV19 and TRBJ1-1; no definite D call. V gave up 6 bases and J gave up 7 bases, with 21 bases separating them. Germline V gene sequence: CDR1 LNHDA, CDR2 SQIVND (reference sequence). The CDR3 sequence is 15 residues long. The CDR3 DNA reads as TGTGCCAGTAGAACGCCTCGGACTGCTATTTTTGAAGCTTTCTTT. Protein product: CASRTPRTAIFEAFF.

The V and J genes are TRBV2 and TRBJ2-3; 7 bases agree with TRBD1. This CDR3 has 15 residues. The V and J ends lost 8 bases and 1 base, in that order; junction bases with no gene match: 9. Germline V gene lookup returns CDR1 SNHLY and CDR2 FYNNEI. CDR3 DNA sequence: TGTGCCAGCCACCTACAGGGGCAAGGCACAGATACGCAGTATTTT. Translating gives CASHLQGQGTDTQYF.

This chain joins TRBV19 and TRBJ2-2; TRBD1 aligns across 8 bases. The ends lost 3 bases at V and 3 bases at J; junction bases unmatched: 6. Germline V gives CDR1 LNHDA, CDR2 SQIVND (reference sequence). The CDR3 consists of 16 residues. The CDR3 DNA is TGTGCCAGTAGTATTTCAGGGGGCGCCGACACCGGGGAGCTGTTTTTT. Protein sequence: CASSISGGADTGELFF.

This clone was observed a few times. This chain joins TRBV19 and TRBJ2-2; weak D call: TRBD1 (6 bases). CDR3 length: 15 residues. CDR1 is LNHDA, CDR2 SQIVND, per germline (reference sequence). The V gene lost 4 bases and the J gene lost 8 bases, with 17 bases spanning the gap. The CDR3 loop is CASSTTWTVGGELFF. CDR3 DNA sequence: TGTGCCAGTAGTACCACTTGGACAGTCGGGGGGGAGCTGTTTTTT.

J is TRBJ1-5 and V is TRBV28; perhaps TRBD1 as D (6 bases). With 2 bases removed from V and 0 bases from J, the gap between germline ends came to 17 bases. Germline lookup yields CDR1 MDHEN and CDR2 SYDVKM. The CDR3 totals 18 residues. In DNA, the CDR3 is TGTGCCAGCAGTTTAGATCCATCAGGGGCAGTTAGCAATCAGCCCCAGCATTTT. This sequence encodes CASSLDPSGAVSNQPQHF.

The chain has TRBV7-6 and TRBJ2-5; 10 bases line up with TRBD2. Trimming removed 7 bases from V and 4 bases from J; junction bases left unmatched: 9. The germline gives CDR1 SGHVS, CDR2 FNYEAQ. The CDR3 spans 15 residues. This chain's CDR3 is CASKTSGSWGETQYF. The CDR3 coding sequence is TGTGCCAGCAAGACTAGCGGGTCCTGGGGAGAGACCCAGTACTTC.

The rearrangement uses TRBV27 and TRBJ2-1; D is possibly TRBD2 (6 bases). This CDR3 has 15 amino acids. The germline V gene encodes CDR1 MNHEY and CDR2 SMNVEV (reference sequence). V was trimmed by 3 bases and J by 0 bases, leaving 9 bases between them. CDR3 amino acids: CASSLGLGSYNEQFF. CDR3 in DNA: TGTGCCAGCAGTTTGGGACTTGGCTCCTACAATGAGCAGTTCTTC.

In its sample, this clone was seen a few times. V usage is TRBV7-9 and J usage is TRBJ1-1; the D gene is possibly TRBD1 (5 bases). With 5 bases removed from V and 7 bases from J, the gap between germline ends came to 14 bases. This CDR3 is built from 13 residues. The germline CDR1 and CDR2 sequences are SEHNR and FQNEAQ (reference sequence). The DNA of the CDR3 is TGTGCCAGCAGCAGTGAGATTGACAGTGAAGCTTTCTTT. It translates to CASSSEIDSEAFF. Looking up the rest from reference TRBV7-9 and TRBJ1-1 gives the full variable domain: DTGVSQNPRHKITKRGQNVTFRCDPISEHNRLYWYRQTLGQGPEFLTYFQNEAQLEKSRLLSDRFSAERPKGSFSTLEIQRTEQGDSAMYLCASSSEIDSEAFFGQGTRLTVV.

The count of this clone is one. The chain is built from TRBV5-1 and TRBJ2-1; D might be TRBD2 (5 bases). The length of the CDR3 is 15 residues. Germline CDR1 reads SGHRS; CDR2 reads YFSETQ. Trimming removed 7 bases from V and 7 bases from J, with 21 bases in between. CDR3 DNA sequence: TGCGCCAGCTCCCAAGGGTTGAGGGCAGAGAATGAGCAGTTCTTC. Residues: CASSQGLRAENEQFF.

This clone has only a few counts. The chain uses TRBV7-3 and TRBJ1-1, with D uncertain. CDR3 size: 14 residues. With 3 bases removed from V and 1 base from J, the gap between germline ends came to 9 bases. Germline loops: CDR1 SGHTA, CDR2 FQGTGA. CDR3 nucleotide sequence: TGTGCCAGCAGCTTCAATCCACAGAACACTGAAGCTTTCTTT. It is translated as CASSFNPQNTEAFF. The whole variable domain, filled in from reference TRBV7-3 and TRBJ1-1, reads GAGVSQTPSNKVTEKGKYVELRCDPISGHTALYWYRQSLGQGPEFLIYFQGTGAADDSGLPNDRFFAVRPEGSVSTLKIQRTERGDSAVYLCASSFNPQNTEAFFGQGTRLTVV.

The chain has TRBV28 and TRBJ2-2, with 9 bases fitting TRBD1. Germline loops: CDR1 MDHEN, CDR2 SYDVKM. V gave up 2 bases and J gave up 5 bases; unmatched junction bases: 6. CDR3 length: 16 amino acids. The CDR3 sequence: CASSLEIGTGTGELFF. CDR3 DNA sequence: TGTGCCAGCAGTTTAGAAATAGGGACAGGGACCGGGGAGCTGTTTTTT.

V usage is TRBV12-5 and J usage is TRBJ2-7; D is unclear. There are 14 residues in the CDR3. Germline assignment: CDR1 LGHNT and CDR2 FRNRAP. The V and J ends lost 1 base and 2 bases respectively, with 9 bases between them. DNA for the CDR3: TGTGCTAGTGGTTTGGCCGCCGGTCCCTACGAGCAGTACTTC. Translating gives CASGLAAGPYEQYF.

The chain is built from TRBV27 and TRBJ1-6, with 7 bases identical to TRBD1. The CDR3 runs to 15 residues. CDR1 and CDR2 from the germline V gene are MNHEY and SMNVEV (reference sequence). The J segment lost 6 bases and the V segment lost 10 bases, leaving 12 bases of the junction unmatched. CDR3 region: CATSQEHRGNSPLHF. The CDR3 nucleotides read TGTGCCACCTCCCAGGAACACAGGGGTAATTCACCCCTCCACTTT.

This clone was counted between two and nine times. This chain uses TRBV9 with TRBJ1-1; 9 positions match TRBD1. Trimming took 3 bases from V and 5 from J; bases not matched to a gene: 2. CDR3 length: 13 amino acids. The germline gives CDR1 SGDLS, CDR2 YYNGEE. CDR3 residues: CASSADRGTEAFF. CDR3 nucleotide sequence: TGTGCCAGCAGCGCGGACAGGGGTACTGAAGCTTTCTTT.

This clone appeared a few times. V is TRBV7-6 and J is TRBJ1-2, with 9 bases lining up with TRBD1. Germline V gene sequence: CDR1 SGHVS, CDR2 FNYEAQ. The CDR3 is made up of 14 amino acids. V lost 2 bases, J lost 5 bases, and 3 bases stayed unmatched. CDR3 sequence: CASSLSGTGYGYTF. The CDR3 nucleotides are TGTGCCAGCAGCTTATCCGGGACAGGGTATGGCTACACCTTC.

V is TRBV30 and J is TRBJ1-3; 8 nucleotides agree with TRBD1. Germline V CDR1 and CDR2: GTSNPN, SVGIG (reference sequence). The CDR3 loop spans 15 amino acids. The junction had 7 bases not matched to a gene; V was cut back by 2 bases and J by 4 bases. CDR3 sequence (DNA): TGTGCCTGGAGTCGAAAGGACAGGGTCGGAAACACCATATATTTT. Translated: CAWSRKDRVGNTIYF.

The chain links TRBV19 to TRBJ2-7, with 10 nucleotides matching TRBD1. Per the germline V gene, CDR1 is LNHDA and CDR2 is SQIVND (reference sequence). The CDR3 is 15 amino acids. The J segment lost 5 bases and the V segment lost 5 bases, leaving 9 bases of the junction unmatched. The CDR3, as DNA: TGTGCCAGTAGTGGCCGGGACAGGGGCGTCCACGAGCAGTACTTC. It encodes CASSGRDRGVHEQYF.

Here the CDR3 reads CSVVDAGLAGNGELFF. The DNA for the CDR3 is TGCAGCGTTGTTGACGCGGGACTAGCGGGGAACGGGGAGCTGTTTTTT. The chain couples TRBV29-1 to TRBJ2-2, with 13 nucleotides matching TRBD2. With V trimmed by 4 bases and J by 7 bases, 9 bases remained unmatched. Per germline, CDR1 SQVTM and CDR2 ANQGSEA. CDR3 length equals 16 residues.

CDR3 loop: CASSMRVSNQPQHF. The DNA for the CDR3 is TGTGCCAGTAGTATGCGGGTTAGCAATCAGCCCCAGCATTTT. This rearrangement joins TRBV19 to TRBJ1-5; D not certain. CDR1 and CDR2 (germline): LNHDA, SQIVND (reference sequence). This CDR3 is 14 amino acids long. With 3 bases removed from V and 0 bases from J, the gap between germline ends came to 6 bases.

The J gene is TRBJ1-6, the V gene TRBV7-3; D is possibly TRBD1 (6 bases). Trimming took 5 bases from V and 9 from J, leaving 14 bases between them. In germline, CDR1 is SGHTA, CDR2 FQGTGA. The CDR3 is 14 amino acids. The CDR3 region is CASSRGQTGSPLHF. The CDR3 DNA follows: TGTGCCAGCAGCCGAGGACAGACAGGTTCACCCCTCCACTTT. The variable domain in full, with the rest retrieved from reference TRBV7-3 and TRBJ1-6, is GAGVSQTPSNKVTEKGKYVELRCDPISGHTALYWYRQSLGQGPEFLIYFQGTGAADDSGLPNDRFFAVRPEGSVSTLKIQRTERGDSAVYLCASSRGQTGSPLHFGNGTRLTVT.

The J gene is TRBJ1-2, the V gene TRBV6-5; D uncertain. Germline V gives CDR1 MNHEY, CDR2 SVGAGI. This CDR3 contains 13 residues. V shed 6 bases and J shed 6 bases, with 14 bases lying between them. The CDR3 loop is CASRRLNLDGYTF. In DNA, the CDR3 is TGTGCCAGCAGGCGACTAAACTTGGATGGCTACACCTTC.

The gene calls are TRBV7-3 and TRBJ2-1; 7 bases map to TRBD2. The germline V gene has CDR1 SGHTA and CDR2 FQGTGA. V shed 4 bases and J 2 bases; nucleotides not matched to a gene: 5. This CDR3 has 15 amino acids. The DNA of the CDR3 is TGTGCCAGCAGCTCCGGACTAGTCCCCTACAATGAGCAGTTCTTC. This codes for CASSSGLVPYNEQFF.

This clone was seen only a few times. V usage is TRBV7-9 and J usage is TRBJ1-5; D may be TRBD1 (6 bases). Germline-derived CDR1 and CDR2 are SEHNR and FQNEAQ (reference sequence). The CDR3 contains 16 residues. Trimming removed 5 bases at V and 4 bases at J, with 18 bases between. The CDR3 reads CASSPLRWQGNQPQHF. The CDR3 DNA reads TGTGCCAGCAGCCCTCTAAGATGGCAGGGGAATCAGCCCCAGCATTTT.

The V and J genes are TRBV7-7 and TRBJ2-2, with TRBD2 matching 7 bases. CDR3 length equals 18 residues. V gave up 2 bases and J gave up 5 bases; unmatched junction bases: 14. Germline V gene sequence: CDR1 SSHAT, CDR2 FNYEAQ (reference sequence). The CDR3 protein is CASSLTQRGRGYTGELFF. In nucleotides, the CDR3 is TGTGCCAGCAGCTTAACCCAGCGGGGCCGCGGGTATACCGGGGAGCTGTTTTTT.

A word on this clone: A much bigger clone sits one base away, suggesting this may be a read error. This chain uses TRBV27 with TRBJ2-1, with D perhaps matching TRBD1 (6 bases). Germline CDR1 and CDR2: MNHEY and SMNVEV (reference sequence). V was cut by 6 bases and J by 7 bases, with 7 bases left in between. CDR3 size: 11 residues. The CDR3 spells CASSQGNEQFF. CDR3 coding DNA: TGTGCCAGCAGCCAGGGGAATGAGCAGTTCTTC.

There are a few counts of this clone. The V and J genes are TRBV25-1 and TRBJ2-1; TRBD2 is a possible D gene (6 bases). This CDR3 spans 14 amino acids. Per germline, CDR1 MGHDK and CDR2 SYGVNS. V was clipped by 4 bases and J by 4 bases, with 11 bases between them. For the CDR3, the DNA is TGTGCCAGCAGTGCCCTAGGGACTTACAATGAGCAGTTCTTC. Protein: CASSALGTYNEQFF. Supplemented by reference TRBV25-1 and TRBJ2-1, the full variable domain reads EADIYQTPRYLVIGTGKKITLECSQTMGHDKMYWYQQDPGMELHLIHYSYGVNSTEKGDLSSESTVSRIRTEHFPLTLESARPSHTSQYLCASSALGTYNEQFFGPGTRLTVL.